A selection of T cell receptor beta chains follows, all from one sample in a study of cytomegalovirus exposure and HLA in healthy donors. The protocol was immunoSEQ multiplex PCR, while the TCRdb copy is restricted to in-frame clones and leaves out a portion. The data show 150,000 or so clones, approximately 82% seen once. What was sequenced was PBMCs. These receptor sequences come from a woman aged 50 to 65 in good health and CMV-seropositive. The CDR3 runs from the conserved cysteine through the conserved F or W. The order of the fields is V gene, D gene, clone size, J gene, CDR3 DNA, CDR3 protein. A D gene is named only where the DNA matches it firmly. Some rows have no size entry. The others give once, few or many, or a class for an expanded clone.

TRBV5-6	TRBD2	NA	TRBJ2-1	TGTGCCAGCAGCTTTAGCGGGGGGGCTTGGGAGCAGTTCTTC	CASSFSGGAWEQFF
TRBV7-2	NA	NA	TRBJ2-2	TGTGCCAGCAGCTTAGCGAGACTTACTATGAACACCGGGGAGCTGTTTTTT	CASSLARLTMNTGELFF
TRBV4-3	NA	NA	TRBJ2-2	TGCGCCAGCAGCCCCCGGACCTGGGAGCGGGGGGAGCTGTTTTTT	CASSPRTWERGELFF
TRBV9	TRBD2	NA	TRBJ2-7	TGTGCCAGCAGCGTAGTTGCGGGGGGATCCTGGGAGCAGTACTTC	CASSVVAGGSWEQYF
TRBV10-2	NA	NA	TRBJ1-5	TGCGCCAGCAGTGTCTACGGAGGCAATCAGCCCCAGCATTTT	CASSVYGGNQPQHF
TRBV7-9	NA	NA	TRBJ1-2	TGTGCCACCGTTATTGTTAACTATGGCTACACCTTC	CATVIVNYGYTF
TRBV7-6	NA	once	TRBJ2-1	TGTGCCAGCAGCCGCTACAATGAGCAGTTCTTC	CASSRYNEQFF
TRBV27	NA	NA	TRBJ1-6	TGTGCCAGCAGTGTTGGGCCGGCTTATAATTCACCCCTCCACTTT	CASSVGPAYNSPLHF
TRBV7-3	TRBD2	NA	TRBJ2-1	TGTGCCAGCAGCCCGTCAGCGGGGGGGGTTAATGAGCAGTTCTTC	CASSPSAGGVNEQFF
TRBV29-1	NA	NA	TRBJ2-7	TGCAGCGTTGAAGTGGGTGGCGGCTACGAGCAGTACTTC	CSVEVGGGYEQYF
TRBV7-2	TRBD1	NA	TRBJ2-7	TGTGCCAGCAGCCTCGGGACAGGGGTCCTCTACGAGCAGTACTTC	CASSLGTGVLYEQYF
TRBV13	NA	NA	TRBJ2-3	TGTGCCAGCAGCCCGGTGGGGGGAATAAGGGGCACAGATACGCAGTATTTT	CASSPVGGIRGTDTQYF
TRBV6-6	NA	NA	TRBJ1-2	TGTGCCAGCAGTTACTCGAGGCCCCCCTATGGCTACACCTTC	CASSYSRPPYGYTF
TRBV7-9	TRBD1	NA	TRBJ2-2	TGTGCCAGCAGCGGAAAACAGGGGGCCGGGGAGCTGTTTTTT	CASSGKQGAGELFF
TRBV29-1	NA	NA	TRBJ2-5	TGCAGCGGCCGAGGGGGGACCCAGTACTTC	CSGRGGTQYF
TRBV5-4	TRBD2	NA	TRBJ2-3	TGTGCCAGCAGCTTGGGGGGACTAGCGGGTAGCACAGATACGCAGTATTTT	CASSLGGLAGSTDTQYF
TRBV29-1	TRBD1	few	TRBJ2-7	TGCAGCGTTGAAAAGACAGGGGACGAGCAGTACTTC	CSVEKTGDEQYF
TRBV2	NA	NA	TRBJ2-1	TGTGCCAGCAGTGGAACAGAATCCTACAATGAGCAGTTCTTC	CASSGTESYNEQFF